Listed here are 22 T cell receptor beta chains from one sample, sequenced in a study of blood T cell repertoires in COVID-19. Assay used: immunoSEQ multiplex PCR; TCRdb lists only in-frame clones, some missing. The data show fewer than 90,000 clones, 75% to 90% seen once. What was sequenced was peripheral blood. These receptor sequences come from a young man with acute or convalescent COVID-19.

The rearrangement links TRBV19 to TRBJ1-5; 7 bases are a match to TRBD1. The CDR3 is 18 residues long. The ends lost 6 bases at V and 3 bases at J; junction bases unmatched: 17. Looked up from germline, CDR1 is LNHDA and CDR2 is SQIVND (reference sequence). In DNA, the CDR3 is TGTGCCAGTAGCTCCACCCGAGGGACAGTTGGTACCAATCAGCCCCAGCATTTT. Amino acids: CASSSTRGTVGTNQPQHF.

The chain's CDR3 is CASSSTRAGAEQYF. In DNA, the CDR3 is TGTGCCAGCAGCTCGACGCGAGCGGGAGCCGAGCAGTACTTC. This chain uses TRBV11-2 with TRBJ2-7; 8 bases match TRBD2. V trimming: 4 bases; J trimming: 6 bases; junction bases outside the gene matches: 8. The CDR3 runs 14 residues. Germline V gene lookup returns CDR1 SGHAT and CDR2 FQNNGV.

The table lists this clone with a count of one. The chain links TRBV5-1 to TRBJ2-3, with 7 bases lining up with TRBD1. After removal of 7 bases from V and 3 bases from J, the junction contained 5 bases not matched to a gene. Germline lookup yields CDR1 SGHRS and CDR2 YFSETQ. The CDR3 covers 13 residues. The CDR3 here is CASLGTATDTQYF. The DNA of the CDR3 is TGCGCCAGCTTAGGGACAGCAACAGATACGCAGTATTTT.

The chain combines TRBV28 with TRBJ1-4; D ambiguous. V lost 7 bases, J lost 3 bases, and 15 bases lay in between. This CDR3 region has 15 residues. The germline gives CDR1 MDHEN, CDR2 SYDVKM. As DNA, the CDR3 is TGTGCCAGCATCGAAACGGGGATGGCTAATGAAAAACTGTTTTTT. Its protein is CASIETGMANEKLFF.

This chain links TRBV11-3 with TRBJ2-1; D is perhaps TRBD2 (6 bases). V was trimmed by 5 bases and J by 4 bases, leaving 15 bases between them. The CDR3 has 15 residues. Germline V gene lookup returns CDR1 SGHNT and CDR2 YENEEA. CDR3 protein: CASSLAGRWYNEQFF. CDR3 sequence (DNA): TGTGCCAGCAGCCTTGCTGGGAGGTGGTACAATGAGCAGTTCTTC.

This CDR3 reads CASSVRPERERDTQYF. The CDR3 region has the DNA TGTGCCAGCAGCGTGCGCCCGGAGCGGGAGAGAGATACGCAGTATTTT. The V and J genes are TRBV9 and TRBJ2-3, with 8 bases identical to TRBD2. Trimming at V came to 2 bases and at J to 5 bases, leaving 10 bases not matched to a gene. CDR1 and CDR2 (germline): SGDLS, YYNGEE. The length of the CDR3 is 16 residues.

This clone was observed a few times. The gene calls are TRBV7-9 and TRBJ2-2; possibly TRBD2 for D (7 bases). The V and J ends lost 5 bases and 6 bases respectively, with 22 bases between them. The CDR3 length is 17 residues. Germline values: CDR1 SEHNR, CDR2 FQNEAQ (reference sequence). CDR3 sequence reads: CASSPGGGRARAGELFF. CDR3 DNA: TGTGCCAGCAGCCCTGGGGGGGGCAGGGCCCGGGCCGGGGAGCTGTTTTTT.

CDR3 nucleotide sequence: TGTGCCAGTAGTGAACGGACAGGGGTTCGGACCTTC. Its protein product is CASSERTGVRTF. This chain connects TRBV19 to TRBJ1-2; 9 nucleotides match TRBD1. V trimming: 5 bases; J trimming: 14 bases; junction bases outside the gene matches: 9. The germline CDR1 and CDR2 sequences are LNHDA and SQIVND (reference sequence). This CDR3 contains 12 residues.

The rearrangement joins TRBV5-1 to TRBJ1-4; tentative D call: TRBD1 (6 bases). The germline V gene has CDR1 SGHRS and CDR2 YFSETQ. V was shortened by 4 bases and J by 0 bases, with 13 bases between the two germline ends. This CDR3 region has 16 residues. CDR3 residues: CASSRQGPSTNEKLFF. The CDR3 coding sequence is TGCGCCAGCAGCCGGCAGGGGCCTTCAACTAATGAAAAACTGTTTTTT.

This chain uses TRBV6-2 or TRBV6-3 with TRBJ2-1, with D hard to call. Trimming took off 0 bases at V and 7 bases at J, with 13 bases between the two ends. Germline assignment: CDR1 MNHEY and CDR2 SVGEGT. The CDR3 totals 15 residues. The CDR3 coding sequence is TGTGCCAGCAGTTACTCGGTCGCCCCGACAAATGAGCAGTTCTTC. Amino acid sequence: CASSYSVAPTNEQFF.

The CDR3 nucleotides read TGTGCCAGCACCTTAAGCGAGGGAATTCGGCCCCAGCATTTT. This gives the protein CASTLSEGIRPQHF. The chain combines TRBV28 with TRBJ1-5; unclear D gene. V shed 7 bases and J shed 9 bases, with 19 bases lying between them. CDR3 length: 14 amino acids. The V gene's germline CDR1 is MDHEN and CDR2 SYDVKM.

This sequence joins TRBV19 and TRBJ2-7, with 13 bases that match TRBD2. V lost 6 bases, J lost 4 bases, and 9 bases stayed unmatched. The CDR3 has 16 amino acids. Germline CDR1 and CDR2: LNHDA and SQIVND (reference sequence). DNA of the CDR3: TGTGCCAGTAGCGGACTAGCGGGAGTGGAAAGTTACGAGCAGTACTTC. It is translated as CASSGLAGVESYEQYF.

The CDR3 loop reads CASSGGLAPGEQYF. In DNA form, the CDR3 reads TGTGCCAGCAGCGGGGGCCTAGCCCCGGGAGAGCAGTACTTC. The chain uses TRBV5-4 and TRBJ2-7; tentatively, D is TRBD1 (6 bases). This CDR3 is built from 14 residues. Trimming took off 4 bases at V and 7 bases at J, with 18 bases between the two ends. CDR1 and CDR2 from the germline V gene are SGHNT and YYREEE (reference sequence).

This clone has only a few counts. The rearrangement uses TRBV4-3 and TRBJ2-7; the D gene is possibly TRBD2 (5 bases). The CDR3 has 14 amino acids. V was shortened by 5 bases and J by 7 bases, with 18 bases between the two germline ends. Germline V gene sequence: CDR1 LGHNA, CDR2 YSLEER. The CDR3 sequence is CASSTRVPTGEQYF. CDR3 nucleotides: TGCGCCAGCAGCACAAGGGTTCCTACGGGGGAGCAGTACTTC.

J is TRBJ1-2 and V is TRBV9; 10 bases fit TRBD1. The length of the CDR3 is 16 residues. Germline trimming cut 3 bases from V and 4 bases from J; bases unmatched to any gene: 9. Germline CDR1 and CDR2: SGDLS and YYNGEE. The CDR3 DNA follows: TGTGCCAGCAGCGGAACCTCCGGGACAGGGGTCTATGGCTACACCTTC. The encoded protein is CASSGTSGTGVYGYTF. Full variable domain (rest looked up from reference TRBV9 and TRBJ1-2): DSGVTQTPKHLITATGQRVTLRCSPRSGDLSVYWYQQSLDQGLQFLIQYYNGEERAKGNILERFSAQQFPDLHSELNLSSLELGDSALYFCASSGTSGTGVYGYTFGSGTRLTVV.

The chain recombines TRBV18 with TRBJ2-1; 8 bases agree with TRBD1. This CDR3 contains 12 residues. After removal of 3 bases from V and 10 bases from J, the junction contained 2 bases not matched to a gene. Germline CDR1 and CDR2: KGHSH and LQKENI. CDR3 sequence reads: CASSPGDREQFF. The CDR3 bases are TGTGCCAGCTCACCCGGGGACAGGGAGCAGTTCTTC.

With regard to this clone: Other DNA sequences of this sample code for an identical CDR3. This chain uses TRBV28 with TRBJ2-1; the match to TRBD2 covers 14 bases. CDR1 is MDHEN and CDR2 is SYDVKM in the germline V gene. The CDR3 sequence is 14 residues long. V shed 6 bases and J 6 bases; nucleotides not matched to a gene: 1. CDR3 sequence: CASSGTSGSNEQFF. The DNA for the CDR3 is TGTGCCAGCAGCGGGACTAGCGGGAGCAATGAGCAGTTCTTC.

This clone was detected once. The chain joins TRBV7-2 to TRBJ2-7; no definite D call. There are 15 residues in the CDR3. Between the trimmed V and J ends, which lost 3 bases and 0 bases, there was a span of 12 bases. The germline V gene has CDR1 SGHTA and CDR2 FQGNSA. DNA for the CDR3: TGTGCCAGCAGCTTTTTTCCAGGCGACTCCTACGAGCAGTACTTC. This encodes CASSFFPGDSYEQYF.

The chain uses TRBV13 and TRBJ2-7; possible D gene TRBD2, 5 bases. The V end lost 6 bases, the J end lost 1 base, and 13 bases lay between the germline ends. The CDR3 is made up of 14 amino acids. In germline, CDR1 is PRHDT, CDR2 FYEKMQ (reference sequence). The CDR3 spells CASSLRTGSYEQYF. Here the CDR3 DNA reads TGTGCCAGCAGTCTGAGGACGGGGTCCTACGAGCAGTACTTC.

The V gene is TRBV28, the J gene TRBJ2-2; tentative D call: TRBD1 (6 bases). Trimming left V 5 bases short and J 7 bases short, with 20 bases between. Per germline, CDR1 MDHEN and CDR2 SYDVKM. The CDR3 length is 16 residues. In DNA, the CDR3 is TGTGCCAGCAGTCTCCCTCTCACAGGGTCAAACGGGGAGCTGTTTTTT. Translated: CASSLPLTGSNGELFF.

This clone was observed once. The V gene is TRBV7-3, the J gene TRBJ2-3; the D gene is possibly TRBD2 (6 bases). Germline V gene sequence: CDR1 SGHTA, CDR2 FQGTGA. The CDR3 has 14 residues. The V end was cut by 5 bases, the J end by 5 bases, with 14 bases between. The CDR3 DNA is TGTGCCAGCAGCCACGGGACTTTCCAAGATACGCAGTATTTT. Translation gives CASSHGTFQDTQYF.

This rearrangement joins TRBV4-1 to TRBJ1-2; 8 positions agree with TRBD1. The CDR3 totals 15 residues. With V trimmed by 8 bases and J by 7 bases, 15 bases remained unmatched. Looked up from germline, CDR1 is MGHRA and CDR2 is YSYEKL. This CDR3 reads CASLSPDRELGGYTF. CDR3 nucleotide sequence: TGCGCCAGCTTATCCCCGGACAGGGAATTAGGTGGCTACACCTTC.